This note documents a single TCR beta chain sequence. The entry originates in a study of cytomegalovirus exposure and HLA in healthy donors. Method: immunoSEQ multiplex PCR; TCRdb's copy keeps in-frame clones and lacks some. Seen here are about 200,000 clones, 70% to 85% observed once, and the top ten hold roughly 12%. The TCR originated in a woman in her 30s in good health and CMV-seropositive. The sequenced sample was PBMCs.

CDR3 loop: CASSTLGARVRSEQFF. CDR3 nucleotide sequence: TGTGCCAGCAGCACCTTGGGGGCAAGGGTACGGAGTGAGCAGTTCTTC. This sequence joins TRBV5-4 and TRBJ2-1, with D maybe TRBD1 (6 bases). Germline loops: CDR1 SGHNT, CDR2 YYREEE (reference sequence). This CDR3 is 16 amino acids long. Trimming left V 4 bases short and J 9 bases short, with 23 bases between.